The 21 T cell receptor beta chains given below trace back to one sample, sequenced in a study of PD-L1 blockade in urothelial cancer. This sample's time point: peripheral blood 6 weeks after treatment start. The data were produced by immunoSEQ multiplex PCR, yet TCRdb's version contains in-frame clones alone and is incomplete. Of nearly 50,000 clones listed, 80% to 90% are singletons. The material sequenced was PBMCs, taken around atezolizumab (anti-PD-L1) treatment. Receptors were obtained from an older man with urothelial cancer.

V is TRBV5-1 and J is TRBJ2-1, with D perhaps matching TRBD1 (6 bases). The CDR3 runs 17 residues. Per germline, CDR1 SGHRS and CDR2 YFSETQ. V was pared by 2 bases and J by 5 bases, with 20 bases between. This CDR3 is CASSFHADRIGHNEQFF. CDR3 coding DNA: TGCGCCAGCAGCTTCCATGCCGACAGGATAGGTCACAATGAGCAGTTCTTC.

The V and J genes are TRBV5-1 and TRBJ1-3, with TRBD1 matching over 9 bases. CDR3 size: 16 residues. Trimming removed 0 bases from V and 4 bases from J; junction bases left unmatched: 5. Germline V gene data show CDR1 as SGHRS and CDR2 as YFSETQ. The CDR3 nucleotides read TGCGCCAGCAGCTTGGAGGGGACAGGGTCAGGAAACACCATATATTTT. It translates to CASSLEGTGSGNTIYF.

The rearrangement uses TRBV6-6 and TRBJ1-1; TRBD1 might be the D (6 bases). Trimming left V 4 bases short and J 0 bases short, with 9 bases between. Looked up from germline, CDR1 is MNHNY and CDR2 is SVGAGI (reference sequence). This CDR3 has 14 residues. The CDR3 sequence: CASSWGLMNTEAFF. Here the CDR3 DNA reads TGTGCCAGCAGTTGGGGGCTGATGAACACTGAAGCTTTCTTT.

This clone was counted only a few times. The rearrangement links TRBV7-9 to TRBJ2-7; 7 bases map to TRBD2. After removal of 2 bases from V and 3 bases from J, the junction contained 4 bases not matched to a gene. Germline CDR1 reads SEHNR; CDR2 reads FQNEAQ (reference sequence). The CDR3 runs 14 residues. The CDR3 nucleotides are TGTGCCAGCAGCTTAAGTGGGGGGGACTACGAGCAGTACTTC. Its protein is CASSLSGGDYEQYF.

The chain joins TRBV18 to TRBJ2-1; 8 bases align to TRBD2. This CDR3 is built from 14 residues. Germline V lookup: CDR1 KGHSH, CDR2 LQKENI. The V segment lost 3 bases and the J segment 7 bases; nucleotides outside the gene matches: 5. The CDR3 DNA reads TGTGCCAGCTCACCCCCGGGACTAGGGAATGAGCAGTTCTTC. Translating it yields CASSPPGLGNEQFF.

V is TRBV5-1 and J is TRBJ2-1, with 9 bases lining up with TRBD2. The CDR3 runs 17 residues. Trimming took 6 bases from V and 1 from J; bases not matched to a gene: 11. Germline assignment: CDR1 SGHRS and CDR2 YFSETQ. CDR3 in DNA: TGCGCCAGCAACCAGGAGGTAGCGGGAGCTTCCTACAATGAGCAGTTCTTC. Its translation: CASNQEVAGASYNEQFF.

V usage is TRBV28 and J usage is TRBJ1-5; 7 bases align to TRBD1. This CDR3 contains 13 residues. Germline trimming cut 5 bases from V and 6 bases from J; bases unmatched to any gene: 4. The V gene's germline CDR1 is MDHEN and CDR2 SYDVKM. In DNA, the CDR3 is TGTGCCAGCAGTAAGGGGGCGAGTCAGCCCCAGCATTTT. Its protein product is CASSKGASQPQHF.

This clone turned up a few times. The chain combines TRBV18 with TRBJ2-5; 7 bases match TRBD1. From germline, CDR1 is KGHSH and CDR2 LQKENI. This CDR3 has 14 residues. Trimming cost V 5 bases and J 1 base; bases outside gene matches: 4. This chain's CDR3 is CASSSNRGQETQYF. The CDR3 nucleotides are TGTGCCAGCTCATCGAACAGGGGCCAAGAGACCCAGTACTTC.

The rearrangement uses TRBV7-9 and TRBJ2-3, with 11 bases lining up with TRBD1. V was pared by 7 bases and J by 4 bases, with 13 bases of the junction left unmatched. CDR1 is SEHNR, CDR2 FQNEAQ, per germline (reference sequence). This CDR3 region has 17 residues. The CDR3 coding sequence is TGTGCCAGCAACGAAATTGGACAGGGGGCTGACGCAGATACGCAGTATTTT. Its translation is CASNEIGQGADADTQYF.

The chain has TRBV28 and TRBJ2-2; 13 nucleotides agree with TRBD2. Germline V CDR1 and CDR2: MDHEN, SYDVKM. The CDR3 is made up of 18 amino acids. V trimming: 5 bases; J trimming: 6 bases; junction bases outside the gene matches: 12. The chain's CDR3 is CASSQGLAGSTNSGELFF. The DNA of the CDR3 is TGTGCCAGCAGTCAGGGACTAGCGGGATCAACGAATTCCGGGGAGCTGTTTTTT. Combining the CDR3 with reference TRBV28 and TRBJ2-2 gives the whole variable domain DVKVTQSSRYLVKRTGEKVFLECVQDMDHENMFWYRQDPGLGLRLIYFSYDVKMKEKGDIPEGYSVSREKKERFSLILESASTNQTSMYLCASSQGLAGSTNSGELFFGEGSRLTVL.

V gene TRBV5-6 combines with J gene TRBJ1-5, with TRBD1 matching 8 bases. Germline V gene data show CDR1 as SGHDT and CDR2 as YYEEEE. J gave up 3 bases and V 3 bases, and 2 bases lay outside the gene matches. CDR3 length equals 14 residues. Written as DNA, the CDR3 is TGTGCCAGCAGCTGGACAGGGAACAATCAGCCCCAGCATTTT. Amino acid sequence: CASSWTGNNQPQHF.

The gene calls are TRBV5-1 and TRBJ1-4; no definite D call. V shed 1 base and J shed 7 bases, with 11 bases lying between them. The germline V gene has CDR1 SGHRS and CDR2 YFSETQ. There are 14 residues in the CDR3. The CDR3: CASSLNRPVEKLFF. The DNA of the CDR3 is TGCGCCAGCAGCTTGAACCGCCCAGTTGAAAAACTGTTTTTT.

The chain has TRBV11-3 and TRBJ1-1; D is unresolved. V was shortened by 3 bases and J by 3 bases, with 8 bases between the two germline ends. This CDR3 spans 13 amino acids. Germline V CDR1 and CDR2: SGHNT, YENEEA. The DNA for the CDR3 is TGTGCCAGCAGCTTGAACCGGGACACTGAAGCTTTCTTT. Encoded protein: CASSLNRDTEAFF.

V is TRBV7-9 and J is TRBJ1-5; D is possibly TRBD1 (5 bases). The CDR3 spans 16 residues. V was shortened by 5 bases and J by 7 bases, with 21 bases between the two germline ends. Germline lookup yields CDR1 SEHNR and CDR2 FQNEAQ (reference sequence). In DNA, the CDR3 is TGTGCCAGCAGCCGTGCAGGTCAGGGAAAGGGACAGCCCCAGCATTTT. This encodes CASSRAGQGKGQPQHF.

J is TRBJ1-1 and V is TRBV27; D is possibly TRBD1 (5 bases). Germline V gene data show CDR1 as MNHEY and CDR2 as SMNVEV (reference sequence). V lost 6 bases and J lost 0, with 11 bases in between. CDR3 length equals 14 residues. The CDR3 nucleotides are TGTGCCAGCAGCGCCGACAGTCTGAACACTGAAGCTTTCTTT. Protein product: CASSADSLNTEAFF.

The V gene is TRBV6-5, the J gene TRBJ1-3; a possible D gene is TRBD1 (5 bases). CDR1 MNHEY and CDR2 SVGAGI come from the germline V gene. The CDR3 loop spans 16 amino acids. The V end lost 2 bases, the J end lost 2 bases, and 13 bases lay between the germline ends. This CDR3 is CASSYGLRGTGNTIYF. The CDR3 bases are TGTGCCAGCAGTTACGGGTTGCGGGGCACTGGAAACACCATATATTTT.

This chain links TRBV23-1 with TRBJ1-5, with D possibly being TRBD1 (6 bases). TRBV23-1 is sorted into the ORF group, with uncertain function. V was clipped by 0 bases and J by 1 base, with 13 bases between them. CDR3 length: 17 residues. CDR3 region: CASSQSQGFDSNQPQHF. In DNA, the CDR3 is TGCGCCAGCAGTCAATCCCAGGGGTTTGACAGCAATCAGCCCCAGCATTTT.

The chain carries TRBV11-2 and TRBJ2-1, with D uncertain. V was cut by 0 bases and J by 5 bases, with 8 bases left in between. Germline V gives CDR1 SGHAT, CDR2 FQNNGV. This CDR3 is 14 amino acids long. As DNA, the CDR3 is TGTGCCAGCAGCTTAGATCGGGTTGACAATGAGCAGTTCTTC. Translating gives CASSLDRVDNEQFF.

This chain connects TRBV5-5 to TRBJ2-7; 8 bases align to TRBD2. Trimming removed 5 bases from V and 0 bases from J; junction bases left unmatched: 7. Germline V gene sequence: CDR1 SGHKS, CDR2 YYEKEE (reference sequence). The CDR3 runs to 15 residues. The CDR3, as DNA: TGTGCCAGCAGTCCGGGGGGGCGGATCTCCTACGAGCAGTACTTC. Its protein is CASSPGGRISYEQYF.

This clone was detected once. Written as DNA, the CDR3 is TGTGCCAGCAGCCACGGGAGTCCTCCCTACAATGAGCAGTTCTTC. Translating gives CASSHGSPPYNEQFF. The rearrangement joins TRBV7-3 to TRBJ2-1, with a weak D call TRBD2 (6 bases). Trimming cost V 5 bases and J 2 bases, with 13 bases left between them. From germline, CDR1 is SGHTA and CDR2 FQGTGA. The CDR3 runs 15 residues. Full variable domain (remainder filled in from reference TRBV7-3 and TRBJ2-1): GAGVSQTPSNKVTEKGKYVELRCDPISGHTALYWYRQSLGQGPEFLIYFQGTGAADDSGLPNDRFFAVRPEGSVSTLKIQRTERGDSAVYLCASSHGSPPYNEQFFGPGTRLTVL.

V and J are TRBV28 and TRBJ2-5; 8 bases are a match to TRBD2. CDR1 is MDHEN and CDR2 is SYDVKM in the germline V gene. This CDR3 region has 13 residues. Trimming cost V 6 bases and J 4 bases; bases outside gene matches: 4. The CDR3 spells CASRLSGRETQYF. CDR3 DNA: TGTGCCAGCAGACTCAGCGGGAGAGAGACCCAGTACTTC.